These T cell receptor beta chains were read from a single sample in a study of CD8 T cells in ankylosing spondylitis. TCRdb re-called the 5' RACE reads with MiXCR, one entry per CDR3 protein. Of under 150,000 distinct CDR3 sequences listed, roughly 13% were seen once; the top ten hold 2.5% to 3.5%. Sequenced: blood, either unsorted or a sorted T cell fraction (not recorded which). The source is a female donor with ankylosing spondylitis or in good health (not recorded which). CDR3s include the opening cysteine and the closing phenylalanine or tryptophan. The D gene is left open where the match is weak. Clone size, where shown, is once, few, many, or a class for clones that have expanded.

cdr3_nt	cdr3_aa	d_call	v_call	j_call	clone_size
TGTGCCAGCAGCGCACGGACAGGGTCCGGGGAGCTGTTTTTT	CASSARTGSGELFF	TRBD1	TRBV9	TRBJ2-2	many
TGCAGTGTCCTCGGGTGGAACCCAGATACGCAGTATTTT	CSVLGWNPDTQYF	.	TRBV20-1	TRBJ2-3	.
TGTGCCAGCAGCCACCAAGAGACCCAGTACTTC	CASSHQETQYF	.	TRBV14	TRBJ2-5	few
TGTGCCACCAGTGACACCGAGGGGTCCTACACCGGGGAGCTGTTTTTT	CATSDTEGSYTGELFF	.	TRBV24-1	TRBJ2-2	few
TGCGCCAGCAGCTTGAACCAGTACCAAGAGACCCAGTACTTC	CASSLNQYQETQYF	.	TRBV5-1	TRBJ2-5	.
TGTGCCAGCAGCATGGGACAGAGGGTAGAGACCCAGTACTTC	CASSMGQRVETQYF	TRBD1	TRBV7-9	TRBJ2-5	few
TGTGCCAGCAGTCGCCCCCAAGAGCCCCAGCATTTT	CASSRPQEPQHF	.	TRBV6-5	TRBJ1-5	many
TGCAGCGGACTAGCGACCGGGGAGCTGTTTTTT	CSGLATGELFF	TRBD2	TRBV20-1	TRBJ2-2	.
TGTGCCAGCAGCCAGATTGGTTTCCGCTACGAGCAGTACTTC	CASSQIGFRYEQYF	.	TRBV14	TRBJ2-7	.
TGTGCCAGCAGTCCCGGAGGCGCCCGCGGCGGGGAGCTGTTTTTT	CASSPGGARGGELFF	.	TRBV11-2	TRBJ2-2	many
TGCGCCAGCAGCTTGGGTTCACCCCTGAACACCGGGGAGCTGTTTTTT	CASSLGSPLNTGELFF	.	TRBV5-1	TRBJ2-2	many
TGTGCCAGCAGCTACCGGGGCAGCTCCTACAATGAGCAGTTCTTC	CASSYRGSSYNEQFF	.	TRBV9	TRBJ2-1	.
TGTGCCAGCAGCCCGAGAGCAGGGGGAGGAACAGATACGCAGTATTTT	CASSPRAGGGTDTQYF	.	TRBV7-2	TRBJ2-3	.
TGCAGTGCTAGATGGGCTAGCGGCTCGCAAGATACGCAGTATTTT	CSARWASGSQDTQYF	TRBD2	TRBV20-1	TRBJ2-3	few
TGTGCCAGCAGGAGAGGGGGGGTTGTGGGTCAGCCCCAGCATTTT	CASRRGGVVGQPQHF	.	TRBV12-3/TRBV12-4	TRBJ1-5	.
TGTGCCAGCAGCTTTTCACTAGCGGTACTAGCGAACACCGGGGAGCTGTTTTTT	CASSFSLAVLANTGELFF	.	TRBV12-1	TRBJ2-2	few
TGCAGTGCCGACAGGGGGAGAGTTAAGAACACTGAAGCTTTCTTT	CSADRGRVKNTEAFF	TRBD1	TRBV20-1	TRBJ1-1	many
TGTGCCAGCAGTCTCACTCCCGGGACAGGCTCCCACTACGAGCAGTACTTC	CASSLTPGTGSHYEQYF	TRBD1	TRBV28	TRBJ2-7	once
TGTGCCAGCAGTTACGCCGGGGGGCGCACAGATACGCAGTATTTT	CASSYAGGRTDTQYF	.	TRBV6-6	TRBJ2-3	.
TGCAGTGCTTCTCGAGGACCGTCCTACGAGCAGTACTTC	CSASRGPSYEQYF	.	TRBV20-1	TRBJ2-7	few
TGCAGCGACGCCGGGACAGCTAGCACAGATACGCAGTATTTT	CSDAGTASTDTQYF	TRBD1	TRBV29-1	TRBJ2-3	.
TGTGCCAGCAGCGGTACCTGGGGGACGACCGGGGACACCTTC	CASSGTWGTTGDTF	.	TRBV2	TRBJ1-2	.
TGTGCCATCAGTGAGGTCCCAGGGAGCGCTGAAGCTTTCTTT	CAISEVPGSAEAFF	.	TRBV10-3	TRBJ1-1	.
TGTGCCAGCAGCCCCAGGAATTCCTACGAGCAGTACTTC	CASSPRNSYEQYF	.	TRBV11-2	TRBJ2-7	.
TGTGCCAGTAGAGGGACCCTGCTTAGCACAGATACGCAGTATTTT	CASRGTLLSTDTQYF	.	TRBV19	TRBJ2-3	.
TGTGCCAGCAGCCTACAGGGGAGCAATCAGCCCCAGCATTTT	CASSLQGSNQPQHF	TRBD1	TRBV12-3/TRBV12-4	TRBJ1-5	many
TGTGCCTCGTCCCCAAGCGGGGGGGATAAGGTTCAGTACTTC	CASSPSGGDKVQYF	TRBD2	TRBV7-9	TRBJ2-7	few
TGTGCCAGCAGAACAAACCCGGGGGGCACTGAAGCTTTCTTT	CASRTNPGGTEAFF	.	TRBV3-1	TRBJ1-1	many
TGTGCCAGCAGCTTAGATTCGACGCTTTTCGGGTCACCCCTCCACTTT	CASSLDSTLFGSPLHF	.	TRBV11-2	TRBJ1-6	.
TGCAGTGCTAGTAGGCAGGGGACCAATCAGCCCCAGCATTTT	CSASRQGTNQPQHF	.	TRBV20-1	TRBJ1-5	many
TGTGCCAGCATGTCACGTAGGATGAGCTCCTATAATTCACCCCTCCACTTT	CASMSRRMSSYNSPLHF	.	TRBV6-1	TRBJ1-6	many